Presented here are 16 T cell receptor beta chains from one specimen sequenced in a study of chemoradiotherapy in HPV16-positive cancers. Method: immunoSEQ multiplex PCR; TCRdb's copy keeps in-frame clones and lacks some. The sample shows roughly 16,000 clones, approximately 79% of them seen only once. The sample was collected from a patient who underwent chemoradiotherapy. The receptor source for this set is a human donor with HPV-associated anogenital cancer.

The CDR3 coding sequence is TGTGCCAGCAGTTACTTCCAGGTTGAGCCCCAGCATTTT. Translated, it gives CASSYFQVEPQHF. J is TRBJ1-5 and V is TRBV6-6; no firm D call. V was pared by 1 base and J by 8 bases, with 9 bases between. Germline loops: CDR1 MNHNY, CDR2 SVGAGI (reference sequence). The length of the CDR3 is 13 residues.

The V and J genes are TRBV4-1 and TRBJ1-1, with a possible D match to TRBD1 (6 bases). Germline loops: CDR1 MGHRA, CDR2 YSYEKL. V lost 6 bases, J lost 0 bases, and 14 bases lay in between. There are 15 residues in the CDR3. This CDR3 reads CASSQSGVLNTEAFF. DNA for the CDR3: TGCGCCAGCAGTCAATCAGGGGTTTTGAACACTGAAGCTTTCTTT.

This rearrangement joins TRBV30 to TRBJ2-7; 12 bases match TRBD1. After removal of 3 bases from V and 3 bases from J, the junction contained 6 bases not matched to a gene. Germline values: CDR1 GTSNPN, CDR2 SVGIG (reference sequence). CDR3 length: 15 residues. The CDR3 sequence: CAWRSGTGGRYEQYF. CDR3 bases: TGTGCCTGGAGGTCCGGGACAGGGGGCCGCTACGAGCAGTACTTC.

The CDR3 DNA follows: TGTGCCAGCAGCTTAGACAGACTAGCGGGGGTTTTTTCCTACGAGCAGTACTTC. Translating gives CASSLDRLAGVFSYEQYF. The V and J genes are TRBV7-8 and TRBJ2-7, with TRBD2 matching 12 bases. Germline loops: CDR1 SGHVS, CDR2 FQNEAQ. J lost 1 base, V lost 1 base, and 8 bases had no gene match. The CDR3 totals 18 residues.

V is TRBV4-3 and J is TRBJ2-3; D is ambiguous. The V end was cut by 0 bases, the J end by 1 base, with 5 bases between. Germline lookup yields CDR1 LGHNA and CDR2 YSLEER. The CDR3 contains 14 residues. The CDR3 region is CASSQEGRTDTQYF. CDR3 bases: TGCGCCAGCAGCCAAGAAGGCCGCACAGATACGCAGTATTTT.

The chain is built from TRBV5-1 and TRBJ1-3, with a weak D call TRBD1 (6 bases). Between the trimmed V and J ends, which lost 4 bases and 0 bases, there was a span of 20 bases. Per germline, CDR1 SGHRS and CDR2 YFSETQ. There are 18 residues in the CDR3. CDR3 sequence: CASSLLWGGPSSGNTIYF. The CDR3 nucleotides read TGCGCCAGCAGCCTCCTTTGGGGGGGCCCAAGCTCTGGAAACACCATATATTTT.

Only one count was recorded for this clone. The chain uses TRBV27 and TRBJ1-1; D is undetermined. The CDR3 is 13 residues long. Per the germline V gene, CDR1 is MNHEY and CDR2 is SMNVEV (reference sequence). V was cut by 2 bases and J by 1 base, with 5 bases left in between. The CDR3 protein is CASSLRENTEAFF. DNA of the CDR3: TGTGCCAGCAGTTTACGAGAGAACACTGAAGCTTTCTTT.

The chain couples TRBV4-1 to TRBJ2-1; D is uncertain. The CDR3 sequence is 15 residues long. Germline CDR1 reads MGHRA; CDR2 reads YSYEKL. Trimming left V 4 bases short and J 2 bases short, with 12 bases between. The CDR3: CASSPSGDAYNEQFF. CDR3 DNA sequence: TGCGCCAGCAGCCCTAGTGGGGATGCCTACAATGAGCAGTTCTTC.

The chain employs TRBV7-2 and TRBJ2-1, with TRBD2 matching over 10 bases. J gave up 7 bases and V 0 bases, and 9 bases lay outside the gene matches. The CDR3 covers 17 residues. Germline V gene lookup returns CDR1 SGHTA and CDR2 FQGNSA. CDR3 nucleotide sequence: TGTGCCAGCAGCTTAGCAGTTCAACCTAGCGGGGGTAATGAGCAGTTCTTC. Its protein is CASSLAVQPSGGNEQFF.

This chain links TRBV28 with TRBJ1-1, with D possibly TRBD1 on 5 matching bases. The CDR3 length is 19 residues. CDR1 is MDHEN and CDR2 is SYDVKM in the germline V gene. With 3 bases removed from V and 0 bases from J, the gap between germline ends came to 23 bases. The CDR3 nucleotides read TGTGCCAGCAGTTTCCCTAGATTGAGCTACAGGAGACTGAACACTGAAGCTTTCTTT. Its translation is CASSFPRLSYRRLNTEAFF. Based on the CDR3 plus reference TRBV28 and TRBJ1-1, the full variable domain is DVKVTQSSRYLVKRTGEKVFLECVQDMDHENMFWYRQDPGLGLRLIYFSYDVKMKEKGDIPEGYSVSREKKERFSLILESASTNQTSMYLCASSFPRLSYRRLNTEAFFGQGTRLTVV.

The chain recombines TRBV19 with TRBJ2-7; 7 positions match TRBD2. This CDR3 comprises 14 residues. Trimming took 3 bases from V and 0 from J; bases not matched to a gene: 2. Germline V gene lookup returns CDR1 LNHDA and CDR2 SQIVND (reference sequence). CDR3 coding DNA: TGTGCCAGTAGTATGGGAGGGACCTCCTACGAGCAGTACTTC. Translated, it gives CASSMGGTSYEQYF.

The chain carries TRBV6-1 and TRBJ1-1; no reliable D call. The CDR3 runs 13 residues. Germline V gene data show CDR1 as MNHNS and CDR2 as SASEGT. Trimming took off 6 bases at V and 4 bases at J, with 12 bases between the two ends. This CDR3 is CASSLGPVTEAFF. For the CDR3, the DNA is TGTGCCAGCAGCCTCGGGCCGGTCACTGAAGCTTTCTTT.

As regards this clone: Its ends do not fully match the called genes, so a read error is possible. CDR3 in amino acids: CSVEAGTGLTEAFF. CDR3 bases: TGCAGCGTCGAAGCCGGGACAGGGCTCACTGAAGCTTTCTTT. The V call is TRBV29-1, the J call TRBJ1-1, with 9 nucleotides matching TRBD1. Germline V gives CDR1 SQVTM, CDR2 ANQGSEA. CDR3 length equals 14 residues.

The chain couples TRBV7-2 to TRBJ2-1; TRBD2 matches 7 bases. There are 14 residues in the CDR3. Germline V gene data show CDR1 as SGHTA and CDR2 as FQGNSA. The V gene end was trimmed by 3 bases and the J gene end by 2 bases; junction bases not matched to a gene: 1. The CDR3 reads CASSFAGAYNEQFF. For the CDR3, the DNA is TGTGCCAGCAGCTTTGCGGGGGCCTACAATGAGCAGTTCTTC. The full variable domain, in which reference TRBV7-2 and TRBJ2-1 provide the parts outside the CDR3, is GAGVSQSPSNKVTEKGKDVELRCDPISGHTALYWYRQSLGQGLEFLIYFQGNSAPDKSGLPSDRFSAERTGGSVSTLTIQRTQQEDSAVYLCASSFAGAYNEQFFGPGTRLTVL.

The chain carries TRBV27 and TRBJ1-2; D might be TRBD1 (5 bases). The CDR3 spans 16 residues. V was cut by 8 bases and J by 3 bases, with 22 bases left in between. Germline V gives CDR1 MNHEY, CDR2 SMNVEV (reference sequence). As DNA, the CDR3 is TGTGCCAGCTTGGCGGTCGGGGGGGATAAGGACTATGGCTACACCTTC. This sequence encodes CASLAVGGDKDYGYTF.

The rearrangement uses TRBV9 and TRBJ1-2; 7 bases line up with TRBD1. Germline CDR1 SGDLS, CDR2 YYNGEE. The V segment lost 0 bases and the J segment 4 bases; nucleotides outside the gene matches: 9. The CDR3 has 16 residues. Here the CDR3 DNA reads TGTGCCAGCAGCGTAGCGGAACCGGGACAGCTCTATGGCTACACCTTC. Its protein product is CASSVAEPGQLYGYTF.